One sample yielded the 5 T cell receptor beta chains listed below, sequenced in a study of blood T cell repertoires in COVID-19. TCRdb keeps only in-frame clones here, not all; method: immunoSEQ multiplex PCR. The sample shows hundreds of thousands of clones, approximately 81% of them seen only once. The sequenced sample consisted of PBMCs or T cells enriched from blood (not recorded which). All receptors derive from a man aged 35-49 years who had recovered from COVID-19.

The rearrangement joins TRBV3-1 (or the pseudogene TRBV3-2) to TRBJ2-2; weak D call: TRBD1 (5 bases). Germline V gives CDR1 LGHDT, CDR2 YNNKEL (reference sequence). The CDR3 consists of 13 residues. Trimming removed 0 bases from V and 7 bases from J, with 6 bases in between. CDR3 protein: CASSQDRVGELFF. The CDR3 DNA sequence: TGTGCCAGCAGCCAAGACAGGGTCGGGGAGCTGTTTTTT.

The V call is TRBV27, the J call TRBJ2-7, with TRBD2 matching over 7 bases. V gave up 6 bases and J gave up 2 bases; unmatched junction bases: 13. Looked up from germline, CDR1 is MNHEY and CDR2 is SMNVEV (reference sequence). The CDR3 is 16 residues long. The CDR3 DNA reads TGTGCCAGCAGCTTTTCTAGCGGACCCATGACCTACGAGCAGTACTTC. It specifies CASSFSSGPMTYEQYF.

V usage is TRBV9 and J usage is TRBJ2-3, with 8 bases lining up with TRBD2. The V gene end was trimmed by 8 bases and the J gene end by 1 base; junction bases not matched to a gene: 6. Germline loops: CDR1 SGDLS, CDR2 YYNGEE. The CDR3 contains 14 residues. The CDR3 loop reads CASNLAGRTDTQYF. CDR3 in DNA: TGTGCCAGTAACCTAGCGGGCCGCACAGATACGCAGTATTTT.

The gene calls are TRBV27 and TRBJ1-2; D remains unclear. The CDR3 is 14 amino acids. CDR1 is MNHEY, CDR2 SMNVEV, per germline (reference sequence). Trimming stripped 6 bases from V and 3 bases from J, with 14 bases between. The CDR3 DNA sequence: TGTGCCAGCAGCCAACAGAGATCTTACTATGGCTACACCTTC. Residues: CASSQQRSYYGYTF.

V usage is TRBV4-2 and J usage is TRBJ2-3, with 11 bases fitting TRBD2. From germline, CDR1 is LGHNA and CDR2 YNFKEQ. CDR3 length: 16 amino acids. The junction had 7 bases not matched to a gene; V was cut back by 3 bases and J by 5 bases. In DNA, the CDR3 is TGTGCCAGCAGCCAGGTAGCGGGAGGGAAGATAGATACGCAGTATTTT. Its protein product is CASSQVAGGKIDTQYF.